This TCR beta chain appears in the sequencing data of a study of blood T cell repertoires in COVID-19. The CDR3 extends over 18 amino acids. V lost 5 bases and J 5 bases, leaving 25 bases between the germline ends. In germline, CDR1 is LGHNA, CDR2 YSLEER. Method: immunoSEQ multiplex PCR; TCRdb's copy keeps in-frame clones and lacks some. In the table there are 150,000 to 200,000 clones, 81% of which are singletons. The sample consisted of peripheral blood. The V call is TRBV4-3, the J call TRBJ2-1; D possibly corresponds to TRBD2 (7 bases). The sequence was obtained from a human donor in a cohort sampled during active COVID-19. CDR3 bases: TGCGCCAGCAGCGGACGTCCAATATCGGGGGGACAACACAATGAGCAGTTCTTC. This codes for CASSGRPISGGQHNEQFF.